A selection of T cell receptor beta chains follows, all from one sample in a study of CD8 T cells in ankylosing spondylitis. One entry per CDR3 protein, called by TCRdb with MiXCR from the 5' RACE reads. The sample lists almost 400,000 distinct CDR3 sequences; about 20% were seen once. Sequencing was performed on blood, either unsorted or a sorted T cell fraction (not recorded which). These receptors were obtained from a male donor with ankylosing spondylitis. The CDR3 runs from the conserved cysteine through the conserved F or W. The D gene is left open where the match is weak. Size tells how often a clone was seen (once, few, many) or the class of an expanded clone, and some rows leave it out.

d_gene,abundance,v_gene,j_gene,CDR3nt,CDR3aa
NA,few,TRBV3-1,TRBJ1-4,TGTGCCAGCAGCCAAACGCAGAGCCTTTTTGAAAAACTGTTTTTT,CASSQTQSLFEKLFF
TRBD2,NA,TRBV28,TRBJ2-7,TGTGCCAGCAGGACTTCTAGCGGGAGCTACGAGCAGTACTTC,CASRTSSGSYEQYF
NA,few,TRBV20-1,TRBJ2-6,TGCAGTGCTACTAGCGTCTCTGGGGCCAACGTCCTGACTTTC,CSATSVSGANVLTF
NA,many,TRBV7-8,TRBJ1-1,TGTGCCAGCAGCTTACCGGGATTTGAAGCTTTCTTT,CASSLPGFEAFF
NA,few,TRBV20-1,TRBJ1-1,TGCAGTGCCATACACATCACTGAAGCTTTCTTT,CSAIHITEAFF
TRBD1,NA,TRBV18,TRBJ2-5,TGTGCCAGCTCACTGGAACAGGGGCAGCAAGAGACCCAGTACTTC,CASSLEQGQQETQYF
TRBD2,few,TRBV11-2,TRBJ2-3,TGTGCCAGCAGCGGCCAAAGCGGGGGGGACGACGATCCCACAGATACGCAGTATTTT,CASSGQSGGDDDPTDTQYF
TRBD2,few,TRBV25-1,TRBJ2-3,TGTGCCAGCAGTGGAATAGCGGGAGGGACAGATACGCAGTATTTT,CASSGIAGGTDTQYF
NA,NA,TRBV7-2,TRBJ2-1,TGTGCCAGCAGCTCGGGTGAGATTAGGGGTGAGCAGTTCTTC,CASSSGEIRGEQFF
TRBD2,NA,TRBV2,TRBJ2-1,TGTGCCAGCAGAATTGCGGGAGGTATCTACAATGAGCAGTTCTTC,CASRIAGGIYNEQFF
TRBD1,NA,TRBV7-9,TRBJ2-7,TGTGCCAGCAGCTTGGGCCAGGGGGTCCACGAGCAGTACTTC,CASSLGQGVHEQYF
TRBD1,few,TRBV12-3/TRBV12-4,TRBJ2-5,TGTGCCAGCAGTGGGACAGCCCGCCAAGAGACCCAGTACTTC,CASSGTARQETQYF
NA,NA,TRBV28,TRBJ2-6,TGTGCCAGCGGACTCACTGGGGCCAACGTCCTGACTTTC,CASGLTGANVLTF